Presented here are 24 T cell receptor beta chains from one specimen sequenced in a study of T cell repertoires in ileal Crohn's disease. Profiling relied on immunoSEQ multiplex PCR, and the TCRdb table lists in-frame clones only, not all of them. Found here are some 27,000 clones, 80% of them singletons; the top ten hold roughly 20%. What was sequenced was ileal tissue. These receptors were taken from an adult with Crohn's disease.

CDR3 DNA: TGCGCCAGCAGCCAAGTTGAGGGACAGCGATCTCGGGGCTCCTACGAGCAGTACTTC. It is translated as CASSQVEGQRSRGSYEQYF. The rearrangement joins TRBV4-3 to TRBJ2-7, with 7 bases that match TRBD1. CDR1 is LGHNA and CDR2 is YSLEER in the germline V gene. Germline trimming cut 1 base from V and 0 bases from J; bases unmatched to any gene: 15. This CDR3 is 19 amino acids long.

The J gene is TRBJ2-3, the V gene TRBV6-1; 9 nucleotides match TRBD2. The germline CDR1 and CDR2 sequences are MNHNS and SASEGT. V lost 8 bases, J lost 3 bases, and 3 bases stayed unmatched. CDR3 length equals 13 residues. CDR3 DNA sequence: TGTGCCAGCGTTAGCGGGAGAACAGATACGCAGTATTTT. This translates into CASVSGRTDTQYF.

The count of this clone is one. The chain recombines TRBV7-9 with TRBJ2-5; 10 bases match TRBD2. Trimming took 4 bases from V and 4 from J; bases not matched to a gene: 3. Germline assignment: CDR1 SEHNR and CDR2 FQNEAQ (reference sequence). The CDR3 is 14 amino acids. The CDR3 sequence is CASSSPSGGETQYF. The DNA of the CDR3 is TGTGCCAGCAGCTCTCCTAGCGGGGGAGAGACCCAGTACTTC.

The chain carries TRBV2 and TRBJ1-2; no definite D call. The CDR3 has 14 amino acids. Trimming cost V 7 bases and J 5 bases, with 17 bases left between them. CDR1 and CDR2 from the germline V gene are SNHLY and FYNNEI. The CDR3 sequence is CASTERRSFYGYTF. As DNA, the CDR3 is TGTGCCAGCACCGAACGGAGGTCTTTTTATGGCTACACCTTC.

The V and J genes are TRBV7-3 and TRBJ1-1; D remains ambiguous. Germline V gene lookup returns CDR1 SGHTA and CDR2 FQGTGA. The CDR3 length is 13 residues. Between the trimmed V and J ends, which lost 5 bases and 4 bases, there was a span of 11 bases. The CDR3 loop is CASSQKRGTEAFF. CDR3 coding DNA: TGTGCCAGCAGCCAAAAACGGGGCACTGAAGCTTTCTTT.

This clone occurred a few times. The rearrangement joins TRBV27 to TRBJ1-2; D unclear. Germline V gene sequence: CDR1 MNHEY, CDR2 SMNVEV (reference sequence). The CDR3 extends over 10 amino acids. The V gene lost 5 bases and the J gene lost 5 bases, with 3 bases spanning the gap. CDR3 in amino acids: CASSPYGYTF. The DNA of the CDR3 is TGTGCCAGCAGTCCATATGGCTACACCTTC.

This clone has a single count. The chain links TRBV7-2 to TRBJ2-3; no clear D gene. Germline values: CDR1 SGHTA, CDR2 FQGNSA. CDR3 length equals 15 residues. V lost 2 bases and J lost 2, with 11 bases in between. The CDR3 DNA reads TGTGCCAGCAGCTTACTCCTGAGTACCACAGATACGCAGTATTTT. Translated, it gives CASSLLLSTTDTQYF.

The CDR3 loop reads CASSSEAGVMDTQYF. The CDR3 bases are TGTGCCAGCAGCTCTGAGGCGGGGGTTATGGATACGCAGTATTTT. The rearrangement uses TRBV4-2 and TRBJ2-3; 7 bases match TRBD2. V was pared by 5 bases and J by 6 bases, with 11 bases of the junction left unmatched. The CDR3 is 15 amino acids. Germline lookup yields CDR1 LGHNA and CDR2 YNFKEQ.

In this sample, this clone turned up once. The chain joins TRBV25-1 to TRBJ1-2; D call uncertain. The V and J ends lost 4 bases and 5 bases respectively, with 8 bases between them. Germline values: CDR1 MGHDK, CDR2 SYGVNS. The CDR3 runs 12 residues. CDR3 loop: CASSGLGYGYTF. Written as DNA, the CDR3 is TGTGCCAGCAGTGGACTTGGGTATGGCTACACCTTC.

The chain recombines TRBV9 with TRBJ2-3; TRBD2 matches 12 bases. Per germline, CDR1 SGDLS and CDR2 YYNGEE. Losses at the gene ends were 0 bases for V and 5 bases for J; bases not matched to a gene: 7. This CDR3 spans 17 amino acids. DNA for the CDR3: TGTGCCAGCAGCGTAGCTAGCGGGGGGGCCGCAGGAGATACGCAGTATTTT. It encodes CASSVASGGAAGDTQYF. The variable domain in full, completed from reference TRBV9 and TRBJ2-3, reads DSGVTQTPKHLITATGQRVTLRCSPRSGDLSVYWYQQSLDQGLQFLIQYYNGEERAKGNILERFSAQQFPDLHSELNLSSLELGDSALYFCASSVASGGAAGDTQYFGPGTRLTVL.

The chain employs TRBV6-1 and TRBJ2-5; TRBD1 might be the D (6 bases). V lost 8 bases to trimming and J lost 2 bases, with 12 bases between them. The CDR3 is 13 amino acids. Germline CDR1 reads MNHNS; CDR2 reads SASEGT. For the CDR3, the DNA is TGTGCCAGCGCGGACAGACTTCAAGAGACCCAGTACTTC. Protein product: CASADRLQETQYF.

The CDR3 reads CASSQSSGQSPQPQHF. CDR3 bases: TGCGCCAGCAGTCAATCTTCGGGACAGAGCCCTCAGCCCCAGCATTTT. The rearrangement links TRBV23-1 to TRBJ1-5; TRBD1 matches 7 bases. TRBV23-1 is flagged as an ORF with uncertain function. The CDR3 spans 16 residues. Trimming cost V 0 bases and J 6 bases; bases outside gene matches: 8.

The rearrangement links TRBV18 to TRBJ1-3; D unclear. With 2 bases removed from V and 3 bases from J, the gap between germline ends came to 11 bases. CDR3 size: 15 residues. Germline-derived CDR1 and CDR2 are KGHSH and LQKENI. As DNA, the CDR3 is TGTGCCAGCTCACCAAATCGGGAAGTTGGAAACACCATATATTTT. Translation: CASSPNREVGNTIYF.

The V and J genes are TRBV6-1 and TRBJ2-1; 11 bases are a match to TRBD2. CDR3 length equals 15 residues. With V trimmed by 6 bases and J by 4 bases, 5 bases remained unmatched. In germline, CDR1 is MNHNS, CDR2 SASEGT. CDR3 sequence: CASSLLAGDYNEQFF. The CDR3 DNA follows: TGTGCCAGCAGCCTACTAGCGGGAGATTACAATGAGCAGTTCTTC.

This clone was picked up a small number of times. CDR3 region: CASSLARASGRPNEQYF. The CDR3 bases are TGTGCCAGCAGCTTAGCGCGGGCTAGCGGGAGGCCTAACGAGCAGTACTTC. This chain joins TRBV7-2 and TRBJ2-7; 11 bases agree with TRBD2. CDR3 length: 17 amino acids. Germline lookup yields CDR1 SGHTA and CDR2 FQGNSA. Trimming at V came to 0 bases and at J to 5 bases, leaving 9 bases not matched to a gene.

The CDR3 is CASKVEGEGTSPLHF. DNA for the CDR3: TGTGCCAGCAAAGTCGAGGGGGAGGGGACTTCACCCCTCCACTTT. The chain joins TRBV2 to TRBJ1-6, with D perhaps TRBD1 (6 bases). The germline V gene encodes CDR1 SNHLY and CDR2 FYNNEI. Trimming left V 7 bases short and J 9 bases short, with 19 bases between. The CDR3 spans 15 residues.

This clone appeared a few times. The chain has TRBV10-3 and TRBJ1-5, with 7 bases lining up with TRBD1. J was trimmed by 2 bases and V by 10 bases; bases with no gene match: 8. Germline V gene data show CDR1 as ENHRY and CDR2 as SYGVKD. The CDR3 is 14 amino acids. The CDR3: CATATGDGNQPQHF. CDR3 nucleotides: TGTGCCACCGCTACAGGGGACGGCAATCAGCCCCAGCATTTT.

CDR3 sequence reads: CASSRTPSQGNTEAFF. In nucleotides, the CDR3 is TGCGCCAGCAGCCGGACCCCCTCCCAGGGGAACACTGAAGCTTTCTTT. The chain joins TRBV5-1 to TRBJ1-1; the D gene is possibly TRBD1 (5 bases). Germline V gene sequence: CDR1 SGHRS, CDR2 YFSETQ. The V end lost 4 bases, the J end lost 1 base, and 17 bases lay between the germline ends. This CDR3 contains 16 residues.

This chain uses TRBV14 with TRBJ2-1; 10 nucleotides align to TRBD2. This CDR3 is 20 amino acids long. Germline V gene sequence: CDR1 SGHDN, CDR2 FVKESK. V shed 0 bases and J 0 bases; nucleotides not matched to a gene: 11. Written as DNA, the CDR3 is TGTGCCAGCAGCCAAGACCTAGCGGGAGTTTCCCCTAGCTCCTACAATGAGCAGTTCTTC. Its protein product is CASSQDLAGVSPSSYNEQFF. Supplemented by reference TRBV14 and TRBJ2-1, the full variable domain reads EAGVTQFPSHSVIEKGQTVTLRCDPISGHDNLYWYRRVMGKEIKFLLHFVKESKQDESGMPNNRFLAERTGGTYSTLKVQPAELEDSGVYFCASSQDLAGVSPSSYNEQFFGPGTRLTVL.

The J gene is TRBJ2-1, the V gene TRBV6-1; D is unclear. V was clipped by 7 bases and J by 7 bases, with 20 bases between them. Germline lookup yields CDR1 MNHNS and CDR2 SASEGT. The CDR3 runs to 15 residues. CDR3 protein: CASTPPVAPQNEQFF. The CDR3 nucleotides read TGTGCCAGCACCCCTCCGGTAGCTCCTCAGAATGAGCAGTTCTTC.

Remarks on this clone: The same CDR3 also results from other DNA sequences found in this sample. This chain joins TRBV7-2 and TRBJ1-2; TRBD1 agrees at 7 bases. The germline V gene has CDR1 SGHTA and CDR2 FQGNSA. The trim removed 5 bases at V and 7 bases at J, leaving 4 bases unmatched. This CDR3 is 12 amino acids long. CDR3 in amino acids: CASSSNRGGYTF. The CDR3 DNA sequence: TGTGCCAGCAGCAGCAACAGGGGTGGCTACACCTTC.

The chain carries TRBV27 and TRBJ2-4; 10 bases map to TRBD2. Trimming removed 4 bases from V and 16 bases from J; junction bases left unmatched: 10. The germline CDR1 and CDR2 sequences are MNHEY and SMNVEV (reference sequence). This CDR3 has 13 amino acids. This CDR3 is CASSSNLAGAHYF. CDR3 nucleotide sequence: TGTGCCAGCAGTTCAAATCTAGCGGGGGCCCATTACTTC.

The chain uses TRBV7-6 and TRBJ2-7; 7 bases are shared with TRBD1. Germline V gene lookup returns CDR1 SGHVS and CDR2 FNYEAQ. CDR3 size: 17 residues. V gave up 6 bases and J gave up 0 bases; unmatched junction bases: 14. CDR3 in DNA: TGTGCCAGCAGTCTTCGGAGCGACAGGGCCAGCTCCTACGAGCAGTACTTC. This gives the protein CASSLRSDRASSYEQYF.

The chain recombines TRBV7-3 with TRBJ2-2; 7 bases agree with TRBD2. The J segment lost 4 bases and the V segment lost 1 base, leaving 3 bases of the junction unmatched. Germline values: CDR1 SGHTA, CDR2 FQGTGA. The CDR3 length is 15 residues. This chain's CDR3 is CASSLSGGFTGELFF. CDR3 DNA sequence: TGTGCCAGCAGCTTAAGCGGGGGATTCACCGGGGAGCTGTTTTTT.